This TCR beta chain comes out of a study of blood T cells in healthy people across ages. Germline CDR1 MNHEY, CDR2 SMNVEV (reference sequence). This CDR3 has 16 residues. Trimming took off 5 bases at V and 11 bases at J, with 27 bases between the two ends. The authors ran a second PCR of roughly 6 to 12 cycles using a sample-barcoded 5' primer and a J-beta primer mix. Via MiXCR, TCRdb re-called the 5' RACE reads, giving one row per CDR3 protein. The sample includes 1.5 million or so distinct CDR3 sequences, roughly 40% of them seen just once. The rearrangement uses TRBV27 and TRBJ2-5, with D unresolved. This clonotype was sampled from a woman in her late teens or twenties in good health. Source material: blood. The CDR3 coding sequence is TGTGCCAGCAGTGGGCGACTTTCGCCAAGCTACAATGAGCAGTACTTC. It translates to CASSGRLSPSYNEQYF.